This T cell receptor beta chain was found in a study of blood T cell repertoires in COVID-19. The overall study: Spain, Italy and the United States supplied samples that represented acute and convalescent COVID-19. T cells, B-cell-depleted T cells, or PBMCs provided the cDNA or gDNA that served as material.

The V end lost 0 bases, the J end lost 6 bases, and 11 bases lay between the germline ends. The CDR3 consists of 14 residues. Germline assignment: CDR1 SGHRS and CDR2 YFSETQ. Authors' analysis steps: Using reference gene primer amplification, nucleated cell counts were estimated. Assay: immunoSEQ multiplex PCR; the TCRdb copy retains only in-frame clones and omits some. V and J calls and clone size are those listed in that table; D and trimming were worked out from the DNA. The table lists about 28,000 clones, approximately 84% of them singletons. J is TRBJ2-3 and V is TRBV5-1; D is undetermined. The sequenced material came from peripheral blood. The TCR comes from an older man with active COVID-19. The CDR3 region is CASSLGRHMDTQYF. In nucleotides, the CDR3 is TGCGCCAGCAGCTTGGGGCGGCACATGGATACGCAGTATTTT.